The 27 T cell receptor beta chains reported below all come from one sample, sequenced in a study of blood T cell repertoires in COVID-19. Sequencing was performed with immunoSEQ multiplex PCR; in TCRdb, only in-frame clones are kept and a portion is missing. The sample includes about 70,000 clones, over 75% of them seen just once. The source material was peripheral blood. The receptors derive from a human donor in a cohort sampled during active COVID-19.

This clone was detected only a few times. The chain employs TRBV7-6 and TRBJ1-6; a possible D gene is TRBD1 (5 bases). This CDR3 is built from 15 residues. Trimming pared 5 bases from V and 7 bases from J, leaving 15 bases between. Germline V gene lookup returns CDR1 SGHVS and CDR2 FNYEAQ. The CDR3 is CASSDQQARNSPLHF. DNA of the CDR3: TGTGCCAGCAGCGACCAACAGGCTAGGAATTCACCCCTCCACTTT.

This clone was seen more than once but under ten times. The CDR3 sequence is CASSVDRAYEQYF. DNA for the CDR3: TGTGCCAGCAGTGTGGACAGGGCCTACGAGCAGTACTTC. This chain joins TRBV2 and TRBJ2-7; 8 bases line up with TRBD1. The length of the CDR3 is 13 residues. V lost 4 bases and J lost 2; bases outside the gene matches: 1. Germline V gives CDR1 SNHLY, CDR2 FYNNEI.

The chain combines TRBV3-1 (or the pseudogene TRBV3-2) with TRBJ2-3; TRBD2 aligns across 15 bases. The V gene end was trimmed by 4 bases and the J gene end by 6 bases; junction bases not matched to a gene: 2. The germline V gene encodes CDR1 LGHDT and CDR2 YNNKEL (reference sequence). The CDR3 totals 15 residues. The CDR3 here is CASSRGLAGGDTQYF. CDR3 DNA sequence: TGTGCCAGCAGCCGCGGACTAGCGGGGGGGGATACGCAGTATTTT.

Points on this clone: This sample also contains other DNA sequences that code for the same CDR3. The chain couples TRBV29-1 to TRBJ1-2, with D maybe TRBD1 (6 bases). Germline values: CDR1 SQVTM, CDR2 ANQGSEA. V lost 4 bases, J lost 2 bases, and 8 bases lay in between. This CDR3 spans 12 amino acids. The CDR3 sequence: CSVGGQNYGYTF. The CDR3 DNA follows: TGCAGCGTTGGGGGACAAAACTATGGCTACACCTTC. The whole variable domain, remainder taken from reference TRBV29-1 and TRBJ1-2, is SAVISQKPSRDICQRGTSLTIQCQVDSQVTMMFWYRQQPGQSLTLIATANQGSEATYESGFVIDKFPISRPNLTFSTLTVSNMSPEDSSIYLCSVGGQNYGYTFGSGTRLTVV.

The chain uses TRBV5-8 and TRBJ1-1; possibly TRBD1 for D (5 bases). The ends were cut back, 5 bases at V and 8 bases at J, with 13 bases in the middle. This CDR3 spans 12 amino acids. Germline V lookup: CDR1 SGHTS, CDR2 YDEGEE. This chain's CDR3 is CASSTPGQEAFF. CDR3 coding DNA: TGTGCCAGCAGTACCCCCGGACAAGAAGCTTTCTTT.

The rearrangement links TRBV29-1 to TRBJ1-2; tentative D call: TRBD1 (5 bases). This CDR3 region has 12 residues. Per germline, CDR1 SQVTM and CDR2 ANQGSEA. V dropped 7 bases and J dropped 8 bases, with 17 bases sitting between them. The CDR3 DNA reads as TGCAGCGCTAATCCCCAGGGAGGGGGCTACACCTTC. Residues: CSANPQGGGYTF.

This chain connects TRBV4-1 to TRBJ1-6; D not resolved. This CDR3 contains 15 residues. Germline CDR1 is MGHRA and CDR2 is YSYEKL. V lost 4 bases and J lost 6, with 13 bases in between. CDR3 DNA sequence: TGCGCCAGCAGCCCCGTCGGGGTGAGTAATTCACCCCTCCACTTT. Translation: CASSPVGVSNSPLHF.

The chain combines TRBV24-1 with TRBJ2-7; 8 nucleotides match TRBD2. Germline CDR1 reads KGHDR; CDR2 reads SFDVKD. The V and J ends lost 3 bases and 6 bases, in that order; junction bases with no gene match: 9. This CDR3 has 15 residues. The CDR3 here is CATSDPRAGAGEQYF. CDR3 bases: TGTGCCACCAGTGATCCCCGAGCGGGGGCGGGCGAGCAGTACTTC.

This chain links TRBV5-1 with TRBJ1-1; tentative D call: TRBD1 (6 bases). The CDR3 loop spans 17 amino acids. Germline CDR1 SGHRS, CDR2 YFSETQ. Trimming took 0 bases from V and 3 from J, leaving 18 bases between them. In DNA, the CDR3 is TGCGCCAGCAGCTTGGCCCCGGGGTCACCAGGGGACACTGAAGCTTTCTTT. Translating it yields CASSLAPGSPGDTEAFF.

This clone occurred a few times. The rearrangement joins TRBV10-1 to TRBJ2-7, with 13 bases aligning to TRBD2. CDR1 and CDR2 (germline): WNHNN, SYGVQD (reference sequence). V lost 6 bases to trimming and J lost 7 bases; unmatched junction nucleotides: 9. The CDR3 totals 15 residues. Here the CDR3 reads CASRGLTSGGHEQYF. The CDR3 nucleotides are TGCGCCAGCAGAGGCCTGACTAGCGGGGGGCATGAGCAGTACTTC.

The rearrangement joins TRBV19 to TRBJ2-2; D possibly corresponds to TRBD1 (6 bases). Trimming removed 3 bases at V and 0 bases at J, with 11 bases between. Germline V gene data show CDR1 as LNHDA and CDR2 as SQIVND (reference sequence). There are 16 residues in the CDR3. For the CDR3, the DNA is TGTGCCAGTAGTATTTACAGGGTATCGAACACCGGGGAGCTGTTTTTT. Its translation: CASSIYRVSNTGELFF.

The CDR3 protein is CASRRDSNGEQYF. The CDR3 DNA is TGTGCCAGCCGCCGGGACAGCAATGGCGAGCAGTACTTC. The rearrangement joins TRBV12-3 or TRBV12-4 to TRBJ2-7; 7 nucleotides agree with TRBD1. Trimming cost V 8 bases and J 6 bases; bases outside gene matches: 10. This CDR3 spans 13 amino acids.

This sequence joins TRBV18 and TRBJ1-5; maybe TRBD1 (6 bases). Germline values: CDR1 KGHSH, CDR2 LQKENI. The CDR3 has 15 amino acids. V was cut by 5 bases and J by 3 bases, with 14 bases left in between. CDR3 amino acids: CASSSQGHHNQPQHF. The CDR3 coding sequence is TGTGCCAGCTCATCTCAGGGACATCACAATCAGCCCCAGCATTTT.

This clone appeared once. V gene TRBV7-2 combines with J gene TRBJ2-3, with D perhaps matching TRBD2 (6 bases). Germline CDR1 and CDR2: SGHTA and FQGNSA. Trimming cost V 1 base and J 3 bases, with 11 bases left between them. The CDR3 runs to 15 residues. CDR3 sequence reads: CASSLELGGTDTQYF. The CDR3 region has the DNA TGTGCCAGCAGCTTAGAATTGGGGGGAACAGATACGCAGTATTTT.

In nucleotides, the CDR3 is TGTGCCAGCAGTCGGGGACAGGTCACGAACACTGAAGCTTTCTTT. Its translation: CASSRGQVTNTEAFF. J is TRBJ1-1 and V is TRBV6-2 or TRBV6-3, with 8 bases matching TRBD1. This CDR3 is built from 15 residues. J was trimmed by 1 base and V by 5 bases; bases with no gene match: 6. The germline CDR1 and CDR2 sequences are MNHEY and SVGEGT.

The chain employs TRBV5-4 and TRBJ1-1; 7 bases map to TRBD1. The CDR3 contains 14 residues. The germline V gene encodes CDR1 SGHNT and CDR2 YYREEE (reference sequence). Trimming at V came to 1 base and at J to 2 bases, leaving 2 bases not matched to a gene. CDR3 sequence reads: CASSLTGVNTEAFF. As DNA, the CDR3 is TGTGCCAGCAGCTTGACAGGGGTTAACACTGAAGCTTTCTTT.

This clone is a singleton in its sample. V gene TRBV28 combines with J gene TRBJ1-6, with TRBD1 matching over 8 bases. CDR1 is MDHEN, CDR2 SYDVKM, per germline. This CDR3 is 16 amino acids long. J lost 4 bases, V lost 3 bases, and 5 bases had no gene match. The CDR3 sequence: CASSFNRGLYNSPLHF. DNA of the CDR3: TGTGCCAGCAGTTTTAACAGGGGGTTATATAATTCACCCCTCCACTTT.

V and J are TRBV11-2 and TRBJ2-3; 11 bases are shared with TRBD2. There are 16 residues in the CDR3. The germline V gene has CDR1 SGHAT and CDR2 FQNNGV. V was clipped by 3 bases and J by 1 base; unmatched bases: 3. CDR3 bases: TGTGCCAGCAGCTTCACTAGCGGGGGCGGCACAGATACGCAGTATTTT. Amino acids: CASSFTSGGGTDTQYF.

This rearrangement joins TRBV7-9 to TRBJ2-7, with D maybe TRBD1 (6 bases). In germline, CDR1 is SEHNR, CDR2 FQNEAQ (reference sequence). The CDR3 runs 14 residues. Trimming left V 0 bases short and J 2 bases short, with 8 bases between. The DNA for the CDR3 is TGTGCCAGCAGCTTAGCGCAGGGGCCCTACGAGCAGTACTTC. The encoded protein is CASSLAQGPYEQYF. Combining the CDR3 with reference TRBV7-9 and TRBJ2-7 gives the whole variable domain DTGVSQNPRHKITKRGQNVTFRCDPISEHNRLYWYRQTLGQGPEFLTYFQNEAQLEKSRLLSDRFSAERPKGSFSTLEIQRTEQGDSAMYLCASSLAQGPYEQYFGPGTRLTVT.

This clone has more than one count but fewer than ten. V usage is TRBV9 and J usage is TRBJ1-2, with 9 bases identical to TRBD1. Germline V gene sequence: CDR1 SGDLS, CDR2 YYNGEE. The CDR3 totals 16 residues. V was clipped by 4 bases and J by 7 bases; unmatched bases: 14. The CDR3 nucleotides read TGTGCCAGCAGCTTAGGCTCCCGGGACAGGGTTTTTGGCTACACCTTC. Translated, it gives CASSLGSRDRVFGYTF.

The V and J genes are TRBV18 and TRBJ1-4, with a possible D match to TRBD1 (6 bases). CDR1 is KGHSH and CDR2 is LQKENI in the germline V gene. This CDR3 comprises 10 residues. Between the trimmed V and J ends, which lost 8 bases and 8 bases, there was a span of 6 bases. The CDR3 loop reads CASQGEKLFF. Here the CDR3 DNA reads TGTGCCAGCCAGGGGGAAAAACTGTTTTTT.

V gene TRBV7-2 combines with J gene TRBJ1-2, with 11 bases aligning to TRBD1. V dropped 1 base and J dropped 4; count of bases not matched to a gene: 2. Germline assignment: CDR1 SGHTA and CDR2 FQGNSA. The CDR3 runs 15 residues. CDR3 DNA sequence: TGTGCCAGCAGCTTAGGGGACAGGGGGTCCTATGGCTACACCTTC. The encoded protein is CASSLGDRGSYGYTF.

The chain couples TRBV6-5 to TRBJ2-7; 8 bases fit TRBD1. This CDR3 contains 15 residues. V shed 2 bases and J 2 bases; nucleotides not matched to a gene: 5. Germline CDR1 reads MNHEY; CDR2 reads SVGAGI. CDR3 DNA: TGTGCCAGCAGTTACGGGACAGGCCCAGCCTACGAGCAGTACTTC. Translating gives CASSYGTGPAYEQYF.

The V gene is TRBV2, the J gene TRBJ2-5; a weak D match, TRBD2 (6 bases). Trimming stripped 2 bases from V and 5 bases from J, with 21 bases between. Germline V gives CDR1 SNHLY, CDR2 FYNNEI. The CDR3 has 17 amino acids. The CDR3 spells CASSERARAGSGETQYF. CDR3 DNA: TGTGCCAGCAGTGAACGGGCCAGGGCGGGATCTGGGGAGACCCAGTACTTC.

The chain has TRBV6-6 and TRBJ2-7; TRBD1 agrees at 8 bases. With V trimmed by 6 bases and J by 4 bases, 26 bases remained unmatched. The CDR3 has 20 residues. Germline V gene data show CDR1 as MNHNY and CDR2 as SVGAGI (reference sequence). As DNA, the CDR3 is TGTGCCAGCAGCCCGGGACAGGCCACGTCCCACCATCTCAAATTTTACGAGCAGTACTTC. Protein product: CASSPGQATSHHLKFYEQYF.

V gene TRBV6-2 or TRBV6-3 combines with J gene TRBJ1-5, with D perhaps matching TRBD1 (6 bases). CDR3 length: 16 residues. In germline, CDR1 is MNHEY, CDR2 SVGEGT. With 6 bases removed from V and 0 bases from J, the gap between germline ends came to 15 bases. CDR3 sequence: CASSPGQTISNQPQHF. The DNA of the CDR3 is TGTGCCAGCAGCCCTGGACAGACAATTAGCAATCAGCCCCAGCATTTT.

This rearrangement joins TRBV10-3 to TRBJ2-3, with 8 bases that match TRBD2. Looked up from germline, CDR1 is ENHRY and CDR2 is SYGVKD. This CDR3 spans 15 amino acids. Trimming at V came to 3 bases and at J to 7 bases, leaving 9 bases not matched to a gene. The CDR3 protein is CAISDVSGAAYTQYF. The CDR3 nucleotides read TGTGCCATCAGTGACGTTAGCGGGGCTGCCTATACGCAGTATTTT.